Given below is one T cell receptor beta chain in context. Its specificity is unknown. These data belong to a study of shared clonotypes between healthy human individuals. Sorted-subset replicate PCRs used about 200 ng DNA, approximately 27,000 T cell genomes. Method: immunoSEQ multiplex PCR; TCRdb's copy keeps in-frame clones and lacks some. The sample shows roughly 2,500,000 clones, under 95% of them seen only once. This CDR3 is built from 16 residues. V lost 2 bases to trimming and J lost 7 bases; unmatched junction nucleotides: 8. Germline CDR1 MNHNY, CDR2 SVGAGI (reference sequence). General observations from the study: The naive CD4 repertoires of several donors were compared, and around 4.7% of clonotypes were shared.

This clonotype was obtained from a young man in good health. Some clones in this sample may be carry-over from other donors' samples. The chain is built from TRBV6-6 and TRBJ2-3, with TRBD2 matching over 11 bases. The sample comprised naive CD4+ T cells from PBMCs. Described subset: CD45RA+ positively selected. The CDR3 loop is CASSYGTSGGRNTQYF. CDR3 coding DNA: TGTGCCAGCAGTTACGGCACTAGCGGGGGACGGAATACGCAGTATTTT.